The clone carrying this TCR beta chain appeared a few times. The antigen is undetermined. This specimen comes from a study of beta chain features in type 1 diabetes. At the level of the study: Similarity in age, gender and cell yields was seen between patients and healthy donors.

Overall study results and limits: Shortening that was moderate but significant affected the TCRB CDR3s of Type 1 diabetes patients in all four CD4+ subsets. A definitive answer on HLA type influencing TCRB rearrangement was not reached here.

It was one heparinised blood draw, averaging about 116 mL, that each donor gave. By way of CD45RO/CCR7/CD25/CD127/CD95/CD27, the CD4+ regulatory, stem cell-like memory, central memory and naive cells were sorted. Looked up from germline, CDR1 is LNHDA and CDR2 is SQIVND (reference sequence). The CDR3 is 14 amino acids. The junction had 2 bases not matched to a gene; V was cut back by 4 bases and J by 2 bases. Expressed TCRB transcripts were sequenced after all isolated RNA was converted to cDNA. Sequencing used immunoSEQ multiplex PCR; TCRdb keeps in-frame clones, though not all of them. Here the sample spans some 350,000 clones, over 8.5% being singletons.

The chain has TRBV19 and TRBJ2-3, with TRBD1 identical over 8 bases. Sequencing was carried out using central memory CD4+ T cells from blood. The TCR was taken from a man under 40 with type 1 diabetes. CDR3: CASSTGGYTDTQYF. CDR3 DNA sequence: TGTGCCAGTAGTACAGGGGGCTACACAGATACGCAGTATTTT.